A selection of T cell receptor beta chains follows, all from one sample in a study of blood T cell repertoires in COVID-19. The assay was immunoSEQ multiplex PCR, and TCRdb's table has in-frame clones only and misses some. The data show nearly 25,000 clones, with 65% to 90% seen just once and 6.5% held by the top ten. Sequenced material: peripheral blood. These receptors originate from a man between 70 and 80 years old with acute or convalescent COVID-19. Each CDR3 is given with its conserved first and last residue. Fields, in order: D gene, clone size, J gene, V gene, CDR3 DNA, CDR3 protein. D genes are given only for firm matches. Part of the rows lack a size; the others show once, few, many or a class for expanded clones.

D gene: TRBD1
clone size: NA
J gene: TRBJ1-5
V gene: TRBV6-6
CDR3 DNA: TGTGCCAGCACCGGGACAGGTAATCAGCCCCAGCATTTT
CDR3 protein: CASTGTGNQPQHF

D gene: TRBD1
clone size: few
J gene: TRBJ1-3
V gene: TRBV9
CDR3 DNA: TGTGCCAGCAGCGTAGAACAGGGGAGCGGAAACACCATATATTTT
CDR3 protein: CASSVEQGSGNTIYF

D gene: TRBD1
clone size: NA
J gene: TRBJ1-4
V gene: TRBV18
CDR3 DNA: TGTGCCAGCTCACCAGGGACAGGGCTTAATGAAAAACTGTTTTTT
CDR3 protein: CASSPGTGLNEKLFF

D gene: NA
clone size: few
J gene: TRBJ1-5
V gene: TRBV30
CDR3 DNA: TGTGCCTGGAGTGTACTGACGGGGGGGCAGCCCCAGCATTTT
CDR3 protein: CAWSVLTGGQPQHF

D gene: NA
clone size: NA
J gene: TRBJ2-3
V gene: TRBV5-1
CDR3 DNA: TGCGCCAGCAGCCCGTCCCCCAGCACAGATACGCAGTATTTT
CDR3 protein: CASSPSPSTDTQYF

D gene: NA
clone size: NA
J gene: TRBJ2-2
V gene: TRBV9
CDR3 DNA: TGTGCCAGCAGCGTTAAAGCGGGCGCGAACACCGGGGAGCTGTTTTTT
CDR3 protein: CASSVKAGANTGELFF

D gene: NA
clone size: few
J gene: TRBJ2-7
V gene: TRBV11-1
CDR3 DNA: TGTGCCAGCAGCCGCCGGGGGGCACGGGGAGAGCAGTACTTC
CDR3 protein: CASSRRGARGEQYF

D gene: NA
clone size: NA
J gene: TRBJ1-2
V gene: TRBV30
CDR3 DNA: TGTGCCTGGAGTGTCGGGGGATCCTATGGCTACACCTTC
CDR3 protein: CAWSVGGSYGYTF

D gene: NA
clone size: NA
J gene: TRBJ2-7
V gene: TRBV7-2
CDR3 DNA: TGTGCCAGCAGCTTAGGACAGCGCTACGAGCAGTACTTC
CDR3 protein: CASSLGQRYEQYF

D gene: NA
clone size: few
J gene: TRBJ2-7
V gene: TRBV10-3
CDR3 DNA: TGTGCCACCGGATGGGGGGCGGGGGTTTACGAGCAGTACTTC
CDR3 protein: CATGWGAGVYEQYF

D gene: NA
clone size: NA
J gene: TRBJ1-1
V gene: TRBV7-9
CDR3 DNA: TGTGCCAGCGGAGAAGTAATGAACACTGAAGCTTTCTTT
CDR3 protein: CASGEVMNTEAFF

D gene: TRBD2
clone size: NA
J gene: TRBJ2-7
V gene: TRBV6-5
CDR3 DNA: TGTGCCAGCAGTTACCCCGGGACTAGCGGCTACGAGCAGTACTTC
CDR3 protein: CASSYPGTSGYEQYF

D gene: NA
clone size: NA
J gene: TRBJ1-1
V gene: TRBV19
CDR3 DNA: TGTGCCAGTAGTACACCCCAGGGAGGTACTGAAGCTTTCTTT
CDR3 protein: CASSTPQGGTEAFF

D gene: NA
clone size: NA
J gene: TRBJ1-5
V gene: TRBV27
CDR3 DNA: TGTGCCAGCAGCCCAAGCATCCGGGGGTATAGCAATCAGCCCCAGCATTTT
CDR3 protein: CASSPSIRGYSNQPQHF

D gene: TRBD2
clone size: NA
J gene: TRBJ2-1
V gene: TRBV5-1
CDR3 DNA: TGCGCCAGCAGCCCCGGGGATGGGGGGGGTTATGAGCAGTTCTTC
CDR3 protein: CASSPGDGGGYEQFF

D gene: NA
clone size: NA
J gene: TRBJ1-5
V gene: TRBV7-9
CDR3 DNA: TGTGCCAGCAGTCCACTGGGAGGGCGCAATCAGCCCCAGCATTTT
CDR3 protein: CASSPLGGRNQPQHF

D gene: NA
clone size: NA
J gene: TRBJ2-1
V gene: TRBV9
CDR3 DNA: TGTGCCAGCAGCCCACGGGTATCCTACAATGAGCAGTTCTTC
CDR3 protein: CASSPRVSYNEQFF

D gene: TRBD2
clone size: NA
J gene: TRBJ2-1
V gene: TRBV6-5
CDR3 DNA: TGTGCCAGCAGCTCCGGGACTAGCGGGGCGCGTGAGCAGTTCTTC
CDR3 protein: CASSSGTSGAREQFF

D gene: NA
clone size: NA
J gene: TRBJ2-1
V gene: TRBV9
CDR3 DNA: TGTGCCAGCACCACACCCCATTGGGCCGAAAAAAGAATCAATGAGCAGTTCTTC
CDR3 protein: CASTTPHWAEKRINEQFF

D gene: TRBD2
clone size: NA
J gene: TRBJ2-1
V gene: TRBV19
CDR3 DNA: TGTGCCAGTAGTATTGGCGGGGGGATGGATGAGCAGTTCTTC
CDR3 protein: CASSIGGGMDEQFF

D gene: NA
clone size: once
J gene: TRBJ2-3
V gene: TRBV5-1
CDR3 DNA: TGCGCCAGCAGCTTAGAGAGCACAGATACGCAGTATTTT
CDR3 protein: CASSLESTDTQYF

D gene: NA
clone size: once
J gene: TRBJ2-6
V gene: TRBV5-4
CDR3 DNA: TGTGCCAGCAGCTTGGGACAGAGCTCTGGGGCCAACGTCCTGACTTTC
CDR3 protein: CASSLGQSSGANVLTF

D gene: NA
clone size: NA
J gene: TRBJ1-1
V gene: TRBV7-8
CDR3 DNA: TGTGCCAGCAGCTTAGTTTCACTCGTTGAAGCTTTCTTT
CDR3 protein: CASSLVSLVEAFF

D gene: NA
clone size: NA
J gene: TRBJ1-1
V gene: TRBV6-5
CDR3 DNA: TGTGCCAGCAGGTTGGGGAGGAATACTGAAGCTTTCTTT
CDR3 protein: CASRLGRNTEAFF

D gene: NA
clone size: NA
J gene: TRBJ1-2
V gene: TRBV5-8
CDR3 DNA: TGTGCCAGCAGCAGCGACAGTTTCCCCAACTATGGCTACACCTTC
CDR3 protein: CASSSDSFPNYGYTF

D gene: TRBD2
clone size: NA
J gene: TRBJ2-1
V gene: TRBV10-3
CDR3 DNA: TGTGCCATCAGTAAGCGGGAGGGGGTAACCGGCAATGAGCAGTTCTTC
CDR3 protein: CAISKREGVTGNEQFF

D gene: NA
clone size: NA
J gene: TRBJ2-5
V gene: TRBV3-1/TRBV3-2
CDR3 DNA: TGTGCCAGCAGCCTTAGCACCCTTAGGCCGCAAGAGACCCAGTACTTC
CDR3 protein: CASSLSTLRPQETQYF

D gene: NA
clone size: NA
J gene: TRBJ2-2
V gene: TRBV15
CDR3 DNA: TGTGCCACCAGCAGAGACCAGAGACAGGCCGATCTCACCGGGGAGCTGTTTTTT
CDR3 protein: CATSRDQRQADLTGELFF

D gene: TRBD1
clone size: NA
J gene: TRBJ1-5
V gene: TRBV24-1
CDR3 DNA: TGTGCCACCAGTGAACCCGACAGGGAGAGGGTTCAGCCCCAGCATTTT
CDR3 protein: CATSEPDRERVQPQHF

D gene: NA
clone size: NA
J gene: TRBJ1-4
V gene: TRBV7-9
CDR3 DNA: TGTGCCAGCAGCTTGTCGGGAACAACTAATGAAAAACTGTTTTTT
CDR3 protein: CASSLSGTTNEKLFF

D gene: NA
clone size: NA
J gene: TRBJ2-2
V gene: TRBV13
CDR3 DNA: TGTGCCAGCAGCTTGAGTATTGTGAATTTTGGCAACTCCGAGGCCGGGGAGCTGTTTTTT
CDR3 protein: CASSLSIVNFGNSEAGELFF

D gene: NA
clone size: NA
J gene: TRBJ2-3
V gene: TRBV3-1/TRBV3-2
CDR3 DNA: TGTGCCAGCAGCCGTCGGGGTACAGATACGCAGTATTTT
CDR3 protein: CASSRRGTDTQYF

D gene: TRBD1
clone size: NA
J gene: TRBJ1-6
V gene: TRBV30
CDR3 DNA: TGTGCCTGGAGTGTACGGGACAGGAACAATTCACCCCTCCACTTT
CDR3 protein: CAWSVRDRNNSPLHF

D gene: TRBD1
clone size: NA
J gene: TRBJ2-7
V gene: TRBV7-9
CDR3 DNA: TGTGCCAGCAGCCCCTGGGGGGGACAGGGTTTGCACGAGCAGTACTTC
CDR3 protein: CASSPWGGQGLHEQYF

D gene: NA
clone size: few
J gene: TRBJ1-4
V gene: TRBV3-1/TRBV3-2
CDR3 DNA: TGTGCCAGCAGCCAGAACAGGGCAACTAATGAAAAACTGTTTTTT
CDR3 protein: CASSQNRATNEKLFF

D gene: TRBD2
clone size: few
J gene: TRBJ2-2
V gene: TRBV7-6
CDR3 DNA: TGTGCCAGCAGCTTAGTACTAGCGGGGGGAACGAACACCGGGGAGCTGTTTTTT
CDR3 protein: CASSLVLAGGTNTGELFF

D gene: NA
clone size: NA
J gene: TRBJ2-7
V gene: TRBV3-1/TRBV3-2
CDR3 DNA: TGTGCCAGCAGCCAAGCGCTAGGATCCTACGAGCAGTACTTC
CDR3 protein: CASSQALGSYEQYF

D gene: TRBD1
clone size: once
J gene: TRBJ2-7
V gene: TRBV6-5
CDR3 DNA: TGTGCCAGCAGCATACAGGGGGCGATCACCTACGAGCAGTACTTC
CDR3 protein: CASSIQGAITYEQYF

D gene: TRBD2
clone size: NA
J gene: TRBJ2-1
V gene: TRBV6-5
CDR3 DNA: TGTGCCAGCAGACGCGGGGGTGAGCAGTTCTTC
CDR3 protein: CASRRGGEQFF

D gene: NA
clone size: NA
J gene: TRBJ2-7
V gene: TRBV25-1
CDR3 DNA: TGTGCCAGCAGTGATGCCGCCCGGGGCTCCTACGAGCAGTACTTC
CDR3 protein: CASSDAARGSYEQYF

D gene: NA
clone size: NA
J gene: TRBJ1-4
V gene: TRBV6-5
CDR3 DNA: TGTGCCAGCAGAGGGGGGGGGACTAATGAAAAACTGTTTTTT
CDR3 protein: CASRGGGTNEKLFF

D gene: TRBD1
clone size: NA
J gene: TRBJ1-5
V gene: TRBV11-2
CDR3 DNA: TGTGCCAGCAGCTTAGGACAGGGACTGAGGCAGCCCCAGCATTTT
CDR3 protein: CASSLGQGLRQPQHF

D gene: TRBD1
clone size: few
J gene: TRBJ1-2
V gene: TRBV28
CDR3 DNA: TGTGCCAGCAGCCCACAGGGGGGCTACACCTTC
CDR3 protein: CASSPQGGYTF

D gene: NA
clone size: once
J gene: TRBJ1-1
V gene: TRBV7-9
CDR3 DNA: TGTGCCAGCAGCTTAGGACTCCAAAGTGGTGAAGCTTTCTTT
CDR3 protein: CASSLGLQSGEAFF

D gene: NA
clone size: once
J gene: TRBJ2-5
V gene: TRBV19
CDR3 DNA: TGTGCCAGTAGTGAGACAGCCTACCAAGAGACCCAGTACTTC
CDR3 protein: CASSETAYQETQYF

D gene: TRBD2
clone size: few
J gene: TRBJ2-3
V gene: TRBV6-2/TRBV6-3
CDR3 DNA: TGTGCCAGCAGTTACCCGTGGACGGGGGGAGATACGCAGTATTTT
CDR3 protein: CASSYPWTGGDTQYF

D gene: TRBD1
clone size: once
J gene: TRBJ1-1
V gene: TRBV11-2
CDR3 DNA: TGTGCCAGCAGCTTTAGGGGGCAGGGGGCGTCTGCGAGCACTGAAGCTTTCTTT
CDR3 protein: CASSFRGQGASASTEAFF

D gene: NA
clone size: once
J gene: TRBJ2-1
V gene: TRBV19
CDR3 DNA: TGTGCCAGTAGTATAGCCAGGGCCAATGAGCAGTTCTTC
CDR3 protein: CASSIARANEQFF

D gene: NA
clone size: once
J gene: TRBJ1-5
V gene: TRBV10-1
CDR3 DNA: TGCGCCAGCAGTGAGCCGGGGCAGCCCCAGCATTTT
CDR3 protein: CASSEPGQPQHF